The 9 T cell receptor beta chains below were found in one sample sequenced in a study of blood T cell repertoires in COVID-19. This table comes from immunoSEQ multiplex PCR, and its TCRdb copy is limited to in-frame clones, with some not included. Here the sample spans about 59,000 clones, 73% being singletons. Sequencing was carried out using peripheral blood. The source of these receptors is a woman aged 70-85 years with acute or convalescent COVID-19.

This clone has a handful of counts. The chain employs TRBV10-1 and TRBJ1-1; D is perhaps TRBD1 (5 bases). Germline CDR1 and CDR2: WNHNN and SYGVQD (reference sequence). V lost 3 bases and J lost 6, with 14 bases in between. The CDR3 covers 14 residues. The CDR3 nucleotides read TGCGCCAGCAGTGATCTGGGGCTAGGGTCTGAAGCTTTCTTT. Residues: CASSDLGLGSEAFF.

This clone was counted once. The chain recombines TRBV19 with TRBJ1-6, with a weak D call TRBD1 (6 bases). Germline CDR1 LNHDA, CDR2 SQIVND (reference sequence). The V gene lost 5 bases and the J gene lost 9 bases, with 11 bases spanning the gap. The CDR3 is made up of 13 amino acids. The CDR3 DNA follows: TGTGCCAGTAGTCAACCCAGGGGTTCACCCCTCCACTTT. This codes for CASSQPRGSPLHF.

The rearrangement links TRBV29-1 to TRBJ2-1; D perhaps matches TRBD2 (7 bases). Trimming shortened V by 6 bases and J by 10 bases, and 25 bases separated the two germline ends. Germline V gives CDR1 SQVTM, CDR2 ANQGSEA. The CDR3 is 15 residues long. CDR3 nucleotide sequence: TGCAGCGTGTCAAGGGGGGGCTCCCTAAGACCCGAGCAGTTCTTC. Protein product: CSVSRGGSLRPEQFF.

J is TRBJ2-4 and V is TRBV4-1; D is possibly TRBD2 (7 bases). The CDR3 runs to 16 residues. Germline values: CDR1 MGHRA, CDR2 YSYEKL. V was clipped by 0 bases and J by 3 bases, with 12 bases between them. The CDR3 DNA follows: TGCGCCAGCAGCCAAGATCTGAGGGGGGGCAAAAACATTCAGTACTTC. This translates into CASSQDLRGGKNIQYF.

The rearrangement joins TRBV7-9 to TRBJ1-1, with 9 bases identical to TRBD1. Germline V gives CDR1 SEHNR, CDR2 FQNEAQ (reference sequence). V lost 5 bases to trimming and J lost 7 bases; unmatched junction nucleotides: 11. The CDR3 is made up of 15 amino acids. CDR3 loop: CASSKTGGMLSEAFF. Here the CDR3 DNA reads TGTGCCAGCAGCAAAACAGGGGGCATGTTGAGTGAAGCTTTCTTT.

This clone was recorded only once. This chain connects TRBV5-1 to TRBJ1-3; D is possibly TRBD1 (5 bases). Trimming cost V 2 bases and J 0 bases, with 9 bases left between them. The CDR3 length is 15 residues. Per germline, CDR1 SGHRS and CDR2 YFSETQ. CDR3 sequence reads: CASSLGDFSGNTIYF. The CDR3 bases are TGCGCCAGCAGCTTAGGGGATTTCTCTGGAAACACCATATATTTT.

The chain couples TRBV5-1 to TRBJ2-3; D gene uncertain. This CDR3 contains 13 residues. Trimming removed 0 bases from V and 0 bases from J, with 2 bases in between. The germline V gene encodes CDR1 SGHRS and CDR2 YFSETQ. The CDR3 spells CASSLASTDTQYF. CDR3 DNA: TGCGCCAGCAGCTTGGCTAGCACAGATACGCAGTATTTT.

CDR3 sequence (DNA): TGCGCCAGCAGATCGCACGGGGGTACCGGGGAGCTGTTTTTT. Its translation is CASRSHGGTGELFF. V gene TRBV5-1 combines with J gene TRBJ2-2, with D maybe TRBD2 (6 bases). CDR3 length equals 14 residues. Between the trimmed V and J ends, which lost 5 bases and 5 bases, there was a span of 13 bases. Germline V gene sequence: CDR1 SGHRS, CDR2 YFSETQ.

This clone turned up a few times. The chain is built from TRBV30 and TRBJ1-2; 8 bases map to TRBD1. Trimming at V came to 0 bases and at J to 4 bases, leaving 7 bases not matched to a gene. The CDR3 runs 15 residues. Germline CDR1 is GTSNPN and CDR2 is SVGIG (reference sequence). The DNA for the CDR3 is TGTGCCTGGAGTGTAGGACAGGGTCGGGGCTATGGCTACACCTTC. As protein: CAWSVGQGRGYGYTF.